A single sample is the source of the 13 T cell receptor beta chains below, sequenced in a study of siplizumab effects on memory and regulatory T cells. Only in-frame clones appear in the TCRdb table, and some are missing; sequencing was by immunoSEQ multiplex PCR. This sample has around 110,000 clones, with about 95% found just once. The sequencing sample was made of non-Treg CD4+ T cells sorted from blood. These receptors were collected from a human donor in good health.

This clone was seen a handful of times. This chain joins TRBV9 and TRBJ1-2; D remains ambiguous. Germline CDR1 is SGDLS and CDR2 is YYNGEE. V lost 4 bases, J lost 4 bases, and 14 bases lay in between. There are 14 residues in the CDR3. The CDR3 coding sequence is TGTGCCAGCAGCCCCCCCCGAGAGAGCTATGGCTACACCTTC. Protein product: CASSPPRESYGYTF.

V gene TRBV7-3 combines with J gene TRBJ2-1; D is uncertain. The CDR3 covers 13 residues. Germline V gives CDR1 SGHTA, CDR2 FQGTGA. V shed 5 bases and J shed 3 bases, with 8 bases lying between them. The CDR3 nucleotides read TGTGCCAGCAGCCTAGAAGACTACAATGAGCAGTTCTTC. It is translated as CASSLEDYNEQFF.

The rearrangement links TRBV19 to TRBJ1-3; D might be TRBD1 (5 bases). V was clipped by 1 base and J by 4 bases, with 14 bases between them. The length of the CDR3 is 16 residues. Per germline, CDR1 LNHDA and CDR2 SQIVND (reference sequence). The CDR3 loop reads CASSIVGRQKGNTIYF. DNA of the CDR3: TGTGCCAGTAGTATAGTTGGGAGACAGAAAGGAAACACCATATATTTT.

The chain couples TRBV11-1 to TRBJ1-5, with no clear D. Looked up from germline, CDR1 is SGHAT and CDR2 is FQDESV (reference sequence). The CDR3 extends over 14 amino acids. V shed 8 bases and J shed 4 bases, with 15 bases lying between them. CDR3 sequence (DNA): TGTGCCAGCCCCTATTTGGGTCCAAATCAGCCCCAGCATTTT. This encodes CASPYLGPNQPQHF.

The chain couples TRBV11-2 to TRBJ1-6; D is unclear. V gave up 6 bases and J gave up 6 bases, with 15 bases separating them. CDR3 size: 15 residues. The germline V gene has CDR1 SGHAT and CDR2 FQNNGV. The CDR3 here is CASRQGPQPNSPLHF. CDR3 nucleotides: TGTGCCAGCAGACAAGGGCCCCAGCCTAATTCACCCCTCCACTTT.

This rearrangement joins TRBV6-5 to TRBJ2-3; D might be TRBD1 (6 bases). Trimming shortened V by 7 bases and J by 3 bases, and 11 bases separated the two germline ends. The CDR3 runs to 13 residues. Germline CDR1 MNHEY, CDR2 SVGAGI. The CDR3 coding sequence is TGTGCCAGCACCCGGACAGCAACAGATACGCAGTATTTT. Its protein product is CASTRTATDTQYF.

The rearrangement joins TRBV7-2 to TRBJ2-1; 9 bases line up with TRBD1. V lost 1 base to trimming and J lost 7 bases; unmatched junction nucleotides: 8. Germline loops: CDR1 SGHTA, CDR2 FQGNSA. CDR3 length: 16 residues. CDR3 bases: TGTGCCAGCAGCTTAGAGGGACAGGGATGGTCAAATGAGCAGTTCTTC. This encodes CASSLEGQGWSNEQFF.

The chain has TRBV20-1 and TRBJ2-3; D not resolved. Germline V gene data show CDR1 as DFQATT and CDR2 as SNEGSKA (reference sequence). V gave up 3 bases and J gave up 5 bases, with 6 bases separating them. The CDR3 loop spans 11 amino acids. The CDR3 sequence is CSASEQDTQYF. The CDR3 DNA reads as TGCAGTGCTAGCGAGCAAGATACGCAGTATTTT.

This clone was found once. V usage is TRBV6-5 and J usage is TRBJ1-1; a possible D gene is TRBD1 (5 bases). Looked up from germline, CDR1 is MNHEY and CDR2 is SVGAGI. CDR3 length: 13 residues. Trimming took off 7 bases at V and 0 bases at J, with 9 bases between the two ends. As DNA, the CDR3 is TGTGCCAGCATCGACAGTATGAACACTGAAGCTTTCTTT. It is translated as CASIDSMNTEAFF.

The V and J genes are TRBV6-6 and TRBJ2-1; TRBD2 matches at 12 bases. V shed 5 bases and J 9 bases; nucleotides not matched to a gene: 8. The CDR3 consists of 15 residues. CDR1 and CDR2 from the germline V gene are MNHNY and SVGAGI (reference sequence). The DNA of the CDR3 is TGTGCCAGCAGTCGACTAGCGGGGGCGTTGGGTGAGCAGTTCTTC. Protein: CASSRLAGALGEQFF.

This CDR3 is CASSREGSRSTDTQYF. For the CDR3, the DNA is TGTGCCAGCAGCAGAGAGGGCAGCCGGAGCACAGATACGCAGTATTTT. This rearrangement joins TRBV7-9 to TRBJ2-3; D is perhaps TRBD2 (5 bases). Germline assignment: CDR1 SEHNR and CDR2 FQNEAQ (reference sequence). Trimming removed 5 bases from V and 0 bases from J, with 15 bases in between. The CDR3 runs to 16 residues. The full variable domain, its missing parts supplied by reference TRBV7-9 and TRBJ2-3, is DTGVSQNPRHKITKRGQNVTFRCDPISEHNRLYWYRQTLGQGPEFLTYFQNEAQLEKSRLLSDRFSAERPKGSFSTLEIQRTEQGDSAMYLCASSREGSRSTDTQYFGPGTRLTVL.

V gene TRBV10-3 combines with J gene TRBJ2-7, with 8 bases lining up with TRBD1. The trim removed 4 bases at V and 4 bases at J, leaving 9 bases unmatched. The germline gives CDR1 ENHRY, CDR2 SYGVKD. The CDR3 totals 15 residues. CDR3 protein: CAISVSGQGVYEQYF. The CDR3 DNA follows: TGTGCCATCAGTGTTAGTGGACAGGGCGTATACGAGCAGTACTTC.

This clone was counted a single time. The chain has TRBV2 and TRBJ2-2, with a tentative D call TRBD2 (6 bases). The germline V and J ends were trimmed by 6 bases and 6 bases, with 17 bases remaining between them. This CDR3 comprises 15 residues. Germline CDR1 and CDR2: SNHLY and FYNNEI. The CDR3 region is CASREGWPSAGELFF. CDR3 DNA sequence: TGTGCCAGCAGGGAGGGGTGGCCCAGCGCCGGGGAGCTGTTTTTT.